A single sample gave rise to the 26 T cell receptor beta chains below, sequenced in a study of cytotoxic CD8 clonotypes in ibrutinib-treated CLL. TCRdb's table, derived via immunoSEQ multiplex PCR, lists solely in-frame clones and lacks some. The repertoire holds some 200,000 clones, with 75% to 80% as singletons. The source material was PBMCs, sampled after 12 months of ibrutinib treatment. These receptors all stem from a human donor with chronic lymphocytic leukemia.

The CDR3 is CSVEPGVRGGYTF. The CDR3 coding sequence is TGCAGCGTTGAACCCGGGGTGAGGGGAGGCTACACCTTC. J is TRBJ1-2 and V is TRBV29-1; the D gene is possibly TRBD1 (5 bases). Trimming took off 2 bases at V and 8 bases at J, with 15 bases between the two ends. Per the germline V gene, CDR1 is SQVTM and CDR2 is ANQGSEA. CDR3 length: 13 amino acids. Using reference TRBV29-1 and TRBJ1-2 for the parts outside the CDR3, the full variable domain is SAVISQKPSRDICQRGTSLTIQCQVDSQVTMMFWYRQQPGQSLTLIATANQGSEATYESGFVIDKFPISRPNLTFSTLTVSNMSPEDSSIYLCSVEPGVRGGYTFGSGTRLTVV.

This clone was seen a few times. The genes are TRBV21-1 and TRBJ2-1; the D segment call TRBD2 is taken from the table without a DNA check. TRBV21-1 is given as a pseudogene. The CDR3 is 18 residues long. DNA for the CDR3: TGTGCCAGCACCCCAAGGGGCCTTCGGGAGGGCCATTACAATGAGCAGTTCTTC. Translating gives CASTPRGLREGHYNEQFF.

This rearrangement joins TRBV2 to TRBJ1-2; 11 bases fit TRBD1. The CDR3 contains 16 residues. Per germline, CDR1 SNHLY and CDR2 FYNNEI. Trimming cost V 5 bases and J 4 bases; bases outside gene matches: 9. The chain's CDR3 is CASSPTWTGGGYGYTF. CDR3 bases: TGTGCCAGCAGTCCCACTTGGACAGGGGGCGGCTATGGCTACACCTTC.

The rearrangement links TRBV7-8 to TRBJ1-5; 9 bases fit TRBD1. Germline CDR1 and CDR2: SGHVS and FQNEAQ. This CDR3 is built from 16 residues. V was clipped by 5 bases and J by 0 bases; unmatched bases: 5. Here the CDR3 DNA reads TGTGCCAGCAGCGCGGGACAGGGTTATAGCAATCAGCCCCAGCATTTT. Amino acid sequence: CASSAGQGYSNQPQHF.

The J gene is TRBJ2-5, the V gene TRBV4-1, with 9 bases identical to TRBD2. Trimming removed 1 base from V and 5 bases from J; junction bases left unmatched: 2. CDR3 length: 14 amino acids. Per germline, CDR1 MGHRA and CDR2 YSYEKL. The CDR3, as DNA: TGCGCCAGCAGCCAAGGGACTAGCGAGGAGACCCAGTACTTC. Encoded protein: CASSQGTSEETQYF.

The CDR3 here is CASKTSGLQETQYF. The CDR3, as DNA: TGTGCCAGCAAAACTAGCGGGCTGCAAGAGACCCAGTACTTC. This rearrangement joins TRBV6-6 to TRBJ2-5; TRBD2 matches at 9 bases. With 7 bases clipped from V and 2 bases from J, the junction kept 5 bases outside the gene matches. Per the germline V gene, CDR1 is MNHNY and CDR2 is SVGAGI (reference sequence). This CDR3 region has 14 residues.

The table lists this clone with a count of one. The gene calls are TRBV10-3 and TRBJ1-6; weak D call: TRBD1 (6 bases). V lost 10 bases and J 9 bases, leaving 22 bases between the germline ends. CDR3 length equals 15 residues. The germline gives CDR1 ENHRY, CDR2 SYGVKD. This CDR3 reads CATAEQGFISSPLHF. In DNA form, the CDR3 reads TGTGCCACTGCTGAGCAGGGGTTCATCTCTTCACCCCTCCACTTT.

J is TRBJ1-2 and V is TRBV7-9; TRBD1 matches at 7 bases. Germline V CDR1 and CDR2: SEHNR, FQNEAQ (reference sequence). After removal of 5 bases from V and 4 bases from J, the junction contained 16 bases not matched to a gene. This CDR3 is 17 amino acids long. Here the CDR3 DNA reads TGTGCCAGCAGCCGCCCGGAACAGGGGCCCGGTGGCTATGGCTACACCTTC. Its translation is CASSRPEQGPGGYGYTF.

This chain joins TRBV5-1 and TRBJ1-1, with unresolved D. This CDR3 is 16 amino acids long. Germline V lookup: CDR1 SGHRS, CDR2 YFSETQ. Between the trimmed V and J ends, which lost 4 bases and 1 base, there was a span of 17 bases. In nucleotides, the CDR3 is TGCGCCAGCAGCGTACAGCCACAAGGGTCGAACACTGAAGCTTTCTTT. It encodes CASSVQPQGSNTEAFF.

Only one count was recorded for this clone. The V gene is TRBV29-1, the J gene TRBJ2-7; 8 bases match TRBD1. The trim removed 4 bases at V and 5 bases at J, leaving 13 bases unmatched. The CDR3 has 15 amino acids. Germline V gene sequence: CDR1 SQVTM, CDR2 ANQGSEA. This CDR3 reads CSVAGQDRLGDEQYF. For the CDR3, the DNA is TGCAGCGTTGCGGGACAGGATCGACTCGGGGACGAGCAGTACTTC.

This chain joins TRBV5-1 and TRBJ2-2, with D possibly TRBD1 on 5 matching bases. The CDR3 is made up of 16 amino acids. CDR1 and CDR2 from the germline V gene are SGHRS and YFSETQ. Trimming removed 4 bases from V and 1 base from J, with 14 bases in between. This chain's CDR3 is CASSPSVGLNTGELFF. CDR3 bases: TGCGCCAGCAGCCCAAGCGTGGGGCTGAACACCGGGGAGCTGTTTTTT.

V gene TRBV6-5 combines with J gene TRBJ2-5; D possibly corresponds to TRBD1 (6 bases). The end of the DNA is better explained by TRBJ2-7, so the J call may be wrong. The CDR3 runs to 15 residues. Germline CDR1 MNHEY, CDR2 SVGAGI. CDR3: CASSSISGATYEQYF. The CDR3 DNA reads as TGTGCCAGCAGTTCAATCTCAGGGGCGACATACGAGCAGTACTTC.

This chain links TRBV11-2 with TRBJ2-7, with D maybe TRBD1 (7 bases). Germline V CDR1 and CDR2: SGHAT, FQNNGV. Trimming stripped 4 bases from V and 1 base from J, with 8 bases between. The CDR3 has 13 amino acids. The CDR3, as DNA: TGTGCCAGCAGCTCAGGGGGGTCCTACGAGCAGTACTTC. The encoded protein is CASSSGGSYEQYF.

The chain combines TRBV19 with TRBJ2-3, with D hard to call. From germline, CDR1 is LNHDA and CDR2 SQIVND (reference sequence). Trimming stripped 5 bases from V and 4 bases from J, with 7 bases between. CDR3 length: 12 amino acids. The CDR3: CASSQKPDTQYF. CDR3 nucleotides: TGTGCCAGTAGTCAAAAGCCAGATACGCAGTATTTT.

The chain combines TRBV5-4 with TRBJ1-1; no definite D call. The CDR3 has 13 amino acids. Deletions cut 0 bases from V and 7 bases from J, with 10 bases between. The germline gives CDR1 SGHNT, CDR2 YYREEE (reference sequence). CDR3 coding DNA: TGTGCCAGCAGCTTGGCCCCCAGGCTTGAAGCTTTCTTT. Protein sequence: CASSLAPRLEAFF.

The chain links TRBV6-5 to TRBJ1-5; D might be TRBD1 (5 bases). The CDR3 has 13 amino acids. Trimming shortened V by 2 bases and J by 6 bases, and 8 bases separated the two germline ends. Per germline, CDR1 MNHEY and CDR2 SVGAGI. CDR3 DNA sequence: TGTGCCAGCAGTTACAGGGGTCTTCAGCCCCAGCATTTT. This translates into CASSYRGLQPQHF.

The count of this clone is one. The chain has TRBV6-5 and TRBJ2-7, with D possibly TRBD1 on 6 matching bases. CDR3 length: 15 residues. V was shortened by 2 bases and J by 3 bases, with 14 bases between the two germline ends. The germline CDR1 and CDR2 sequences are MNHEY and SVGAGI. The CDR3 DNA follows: TGTGCCAGCAGTTACGCTACGGGACAAGGCTACGAGCAGTACTTC. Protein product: CASSYATGQGYEQYF.

In DNA form, the CDR3 reads TGTGCCAGCTCACCAGGGGCAGGGGGAGATCAGCCCCAGCATTTT. Its translation: CASSPGAGGDQPQHF. The chain uses TRBV18 and TRBJ1-5; 7 bases line up with TRBD1. Germline CDR1 and CDR2: KGHSH and LQKENI. This CDR3 comprises 15 residues. Trimming took 2 bases from V and 5 from J; bases not matched to a gene: 6.

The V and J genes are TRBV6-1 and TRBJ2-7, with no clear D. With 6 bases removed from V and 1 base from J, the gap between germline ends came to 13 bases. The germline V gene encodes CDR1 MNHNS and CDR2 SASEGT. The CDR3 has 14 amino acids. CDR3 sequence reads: CASRTLTESYEQYF. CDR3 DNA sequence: TGTGCCAGCAGGACCCTGACGGAATCCTACGAGCAGTACTTC.

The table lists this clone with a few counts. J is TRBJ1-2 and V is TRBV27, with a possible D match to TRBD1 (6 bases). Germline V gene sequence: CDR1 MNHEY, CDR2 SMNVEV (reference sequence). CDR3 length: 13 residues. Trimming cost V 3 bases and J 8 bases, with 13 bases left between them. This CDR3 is CASSLDSMGGYTF. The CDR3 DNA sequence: TGTGCCAGCAGTTTGGACAGCATGGGAGGCTACACCTTC.

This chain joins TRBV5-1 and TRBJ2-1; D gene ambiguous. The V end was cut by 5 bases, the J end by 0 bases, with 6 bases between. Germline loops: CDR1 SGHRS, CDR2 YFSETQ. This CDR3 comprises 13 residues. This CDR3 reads CASRSSSYNEQFF. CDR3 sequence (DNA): TGCGCCAGCAGATCAAGCTCCTACAATGAGCAGTTCTTC.

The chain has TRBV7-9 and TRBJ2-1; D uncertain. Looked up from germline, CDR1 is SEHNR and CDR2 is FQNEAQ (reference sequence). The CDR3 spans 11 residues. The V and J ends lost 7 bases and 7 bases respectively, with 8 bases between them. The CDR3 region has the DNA TGTGCCAGCACCCTGGGGAATGAGCAGTTCTTC. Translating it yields CASTLGNEQFF.

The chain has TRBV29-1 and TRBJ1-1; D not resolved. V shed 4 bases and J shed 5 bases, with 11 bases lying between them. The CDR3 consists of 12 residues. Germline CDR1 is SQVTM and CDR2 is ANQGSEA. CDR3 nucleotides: TGCAGCGTTGTGCAAGGGTATACTGAAGCTTTCTTT. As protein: CSVVQGYTEAFF.

CDR3 in amino acids: CASGLGRKNYGYTF. Here the CDR3 DNA reads TGTGCCAGCGGCCTGGGACGGAAAAACTATGGCTACACCTTC. V gene TRBV5-5 combines with J gene TRBJ1-2; the D gene is possibly TRBD1 (5 bases). The germline V and J ends were trimmed by 7 bases and 2 bases, with 15 bases remaining between them. The CDR3 has 14 amino acids. Germline V gene sequence: CDR1 SGHKS, CDR2 YYEKEE (reference sequence).

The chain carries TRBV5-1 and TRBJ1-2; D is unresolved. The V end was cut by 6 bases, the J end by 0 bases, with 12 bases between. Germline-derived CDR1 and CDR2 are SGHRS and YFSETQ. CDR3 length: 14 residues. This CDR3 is CASTPTDPNYGYTF. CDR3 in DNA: TGCGCCAGCACCCCTACAGACCCTAACTATGGCTACACCTTC.

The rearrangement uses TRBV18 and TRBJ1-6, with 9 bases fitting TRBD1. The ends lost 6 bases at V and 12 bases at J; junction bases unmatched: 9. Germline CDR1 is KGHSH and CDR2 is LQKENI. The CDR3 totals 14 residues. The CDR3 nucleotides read TGTGCCAGCTCCCCGCCGGGACAGGGCGGACCCCTCCACTTT. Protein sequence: CASSPPGQGGPLHF.